The present TCR beta chain was sequenced within a study of T cells in Graves' hyperthyroidism and ophthalmopathy. The CDR3 regions of TCR beta were amplified from RNA transcripts. First-round RT-PCR of the TCR CDR3 relied on the HTBI primer set. A single record per CDR3 protein comes from TCRdb applying MiXCR to the multiplex PCR reads. Found here are around 290,000 distinct CDR3 sequences, about an eighth of them singletons; the top ten hold 6.5% to 10%. Germline CDR1 LGHNA, CDR2 YSLEER. There are 20 residues in the CDR3. Trimming removed 0 bases from V and 3 bases from J; junction bases left unmatched: 13.

This chain links TRBV4-3 with TRBJ2-2; 10 bases map to TRBD2. This TCR derives from a young woman with Graves' hyperthyroidism that later progressed to Graves' ophthalmopathy. Sequencing was done on a sample of blood. CDR3 protein: CASSQDGRWSGGVDTGELFF. In nucleotides, the CDR3 is TGCGCCAGCAGCCAAGATGGACGGTGGAGCGGGGGGGTGGACACCGGGGAGCTGTTTTTT.